This entry lists 14 T cell receptor beta chains sequenced from one sample in a study of shared clonotypes between healthy human individuals (dated by TCRdb to the early 2020s). Library construction relied on the immunoSEQ multiplex PCR assay. In its TCRdb copy, this immuneACCESS table keeps in-frame sequences only and misses some clones. Where compared with another copy, unresolved V genes explain less than half of these, and the others have no known cause. This sample is represented by roughly 760,000 clones; over 65% of them were singletons. Jointly, the top ten make up about 1.7% of the sample. The source material was memory CD4+ T cells sorted from blood. In light of the paper, this sample's cell subset or site label describes: CD45RA-negative fraction. These receptors all stem from a woman younger than 45 in good health.

This clone was detected only once. V is TRBV25-1 and J is TRBJ1-2; 8 nucleotides match TRBD1. The CDR3 runs 15 residues. Trimming took 4 bases from V and 7 from J; bases not matched to a gene: 11. Germline CDR1 and CDR2: MGHDK and SYGVNS. CDR3 amino acids: CASSGPLTTGVGYTF. The CDR3 nucleotides are TGTGCCAGCAGTGGACCCCTAACGACAGGGGTTGGCTACACCTTC.

The CDR3 DNA reads TGTGCCAGACCTACAGGGGTCGGACGCAATCAGCCCCAGCATTTT. Its protein product is CARPTGVGRNQPQHF. V gene TRBV27 combines with J gene TRBJ1-5; 7 bases are shared with TRBD1. The length of the CDR3 is 15 residues. The germline gives CDR1 MNHEY, CDR2 SMNVEV (reference sequence). Unmatched junction bases numbered 10, after V lost 9 bases and J lost 2 bases.

This clone was found once. The chain is built from TRBV6-1 and TRBJ2-5; D call uncertain. This CDR3 contains 12 residues. Trimming pared 6 bases from V and 2 bases from J, leaving 7 bases between. Germline CDR1 and CDR2: MNHNS and SASEGT. The CDR3 region is CASSRRQETQYF. CDR3 in DNA: TGTGCCAGCAGCCGGAGACAAGAGACCCAGTACTTC.

The chain combines TRBV6-1 with TRBJ2-3; a weak D match, TRBD1 (5 bases). V was shortened by 7 bases and J by 2 bases, with 16 bases between the two germline ends. Germline values: CDR1 MNHNS, CDR2 SASEGT. This CDR3 is built from 15 residues. The CDR3 is CASKSGSANTDTQYF. CDR3 bases: TGTGCCAGCAAATCAGGGTCGGCCAACACAGATACGCAGTATTTT.

This clone was observed a single time. The rearrangement uses TRBV18 and TRBJ1-6; 7 bases agree with TRBD1. Germline V gene data show CDR1 as KGHSH and CDR2 as LQKENI. This CDR3 contains 14 residues. J lost 10 bases, V lost 3 bases, and 6 bases had no gene match. DNA for the CDR3: TGTGCCAGCTCACCCCGGGACAGCCAGTCACCCCTCCACTTT. Its translation is CASSPRDSQSPLHF.

The V and J genes are TRBV7-2 and TRBJ2-1; 10 bases are shared with TRBD2. Per germline, CDR1 SGHTA and CDR2 FQGNSA. The ends lost 4 bases at V and 9 bases at J; junction bases unmatched: 12. This CDR3 has 16 amino acids. The chain's CDR3 is CASSYSPSGRASEQFF. CDR3 bases: TGTGCCAGCAGCTACTCCCCCAGCGGGAGGGCCTCTGAGCAGTTCTTC.

This clone turned up a few times. This chain uses TRBV5-6 with TRBJ1-1, with 8 bases that match TRBD1. This CDR3 region has 16 residues. J gave up 2 bases and V 4 bases, and 10 bases lay outside the gene matches. CDR1 is SGHDT and CDR2 is YYEEEE in the germline V gene. CDR3 amino acids: CASSRDRRPHNTEAFF. For the CDR3, the DNA is TGTGCCAGCAGCCGGGACAGGCGACCGCATAACACTGAAGCTTTCTTT.

The chain has TRBV18 and TRBJ2-7, with 8 bases matching TRBD2. This CDR3 comprises 14 residues. J gave up 6 bases and V 3 bases, and 7 bases lay outside the gene matches. Germline V gene sequence: CDR1 KGHSH, CDR2 LQKENI. This CDR3 is CASSPGTRIGEQYF. The CDR3 DNA follows: TGTGCCAGCTCACCGGGGACTAGAATCGGCGAGCAGTACTTC.

This clone occurred a few times. This rearrangement joins TRBV7-9 to TRBJ2-1; D call uncertain. This CDR3 has 15 residues. CDR1 and CDR2 from the germline V gene are SEHNR and FQNEAQ (reference sequence). Between the trimmed V and J ends, which lost 5 bases and 0 bases, there was a span of 11 bases. This CDR3 is CASSPLHLSYNEQFF. Written as DNA, the CDR3 is TGTGCCAGCAGCCCGCTCCACCTCTCCTACAATGAGCAGTTCTTC.

This clone was detected ten times or more. The rearrangement joins TRBV28 to TRBJ1-2, with D possibly being TRBD1 (6 bases). V was shortened by 4 bases and J by 1 base, with 16 bases between the two germline ends. The germline CDR1 and CDR2 sequences are MDHEN and SYDVKM. The CDR3 has 16 amino acids. The CDR3 spells CASSSGSGARNYGYTF. The CDR3 nucleotides read TGTGCCAGCAGTTCAGGTTCAGGGGCACGTAACTATGGCTACACCTTC.

With respect to this clone: This clone may be a read error of a much larger clone one base away. This sequence joins TRBV5-1 and TRBJ2-2; D is undetermined. The CDR3 has 11 residues. V lost 5 bases to trimming and J lost 4 bases, with 3 bases between them. In germline, CDR1 is SGHRS, CDR2 YFSETQ. CDR3 sequence (DNA): TGCGCCAGCAGGGGCACCGGGGAGCTGTTTTTT. This sequence encodes CASRGTGELFF.

This clone was found a few times. The chain combines TRBV2 with TRBJ2-7; D possibly corresponds to TRBD2 (6 bases). V dropped 7 bases and J dropped 4 bases, with 14 bases sitting between them. The CDR3 totals 13 residues. Germline V gene lookup returns CDR1 SNHLY and CDR2 FYNNEI. CDR3 DNA sequence: TGTGCCAGCATGACGGACGGGAGTTACGAGCAGTACTTC. It encodes CASMTDGSYEQYF.

This rearrangement joins TRBV25-1 to TRBJ2-5, with a possible D match to TRBD2 (7 bases). Germline CDR1 MGHDK, CDR2 SYGVNS. The CDR3 consists of 17 residues. Trimming removed 3 bases from V and 2 bases from J, with 19 bases in between. The CDR3 is CASSDQTQGGEQETQYF. The CDR3 nucleotides read TGTGCCAGCAGTGACCAGACACAGGGAGGGGAACAAGAGACCCAGTACTTC.

The J gene is TRBJ2-2, the V gene TRBV5-4; 10 bases are shared with TRBD2. This CDR3 has 16 amino acids. V gave up 2 bases and J gave up 6 bases; unmatched junction bases: 7. Per germline, CDR1 SGHNT and CDR2 YYREEE (reference sequence). CDR3 bases: TGTGCCAGCAGCTTCGGCGCTAGCGGGAGTCCCGGGGAGCTGTTTTTT. Its translation: CASSFGASGSPGELFF.